This entry features one T cell receptor beta chain sequence. This CDR3 is built from 15 residues. V lost 5 bases and J lost 5; bases outside the gene matches: 7. Germline CDR1 is MNHEY and CDR2 is SMNVEV (reference sequence). Measured with immunoSEQ multiplex PCR; TCRdb has only the in-frame clones, and not every one. The data show hundreds of thousands of clones, with around 86% seen just once and roughly 10% held by the top ten. These data originate in a study of blood T cell repertoires in COVID-19. The sequenced sample was peripheral blood. The chain uses TRBV27 and TRBJ2-7; TRBD1 matches at 12 bases. This receptor was taken from a man aged 50-60 years with COVID-19, enrolled during active disease. CDR3 loop: CASSPGTGGIHEQYF. The CDR3 DNA follows: TGTGCCAGCAGTCCGGGGACAGGGGGCATCCACGAGCAGTACTTC.